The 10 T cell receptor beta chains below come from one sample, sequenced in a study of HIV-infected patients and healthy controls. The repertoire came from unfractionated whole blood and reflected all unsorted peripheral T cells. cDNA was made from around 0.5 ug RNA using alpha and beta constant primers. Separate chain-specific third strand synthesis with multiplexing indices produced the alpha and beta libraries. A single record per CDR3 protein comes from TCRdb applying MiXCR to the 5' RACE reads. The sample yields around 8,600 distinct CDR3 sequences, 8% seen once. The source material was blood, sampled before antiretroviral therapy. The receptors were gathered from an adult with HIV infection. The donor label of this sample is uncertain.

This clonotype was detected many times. The CDR3 loop is CASSYDLSYNSPLHF. The CDR3 coding sequence is TGTGCCAGCAGCTACGACCTCTCCTATAATTCACCCCTCCACTTT. This chain joins TRBV14 and TRBJ1-6; D gene uncertain. Trimming removed 5 bases at V and 0 bases at J, with 8 bases between. CDR3 size: 15 residues. Germline V lookup: CDR1 SGHDN, CDR2 FVKESK.

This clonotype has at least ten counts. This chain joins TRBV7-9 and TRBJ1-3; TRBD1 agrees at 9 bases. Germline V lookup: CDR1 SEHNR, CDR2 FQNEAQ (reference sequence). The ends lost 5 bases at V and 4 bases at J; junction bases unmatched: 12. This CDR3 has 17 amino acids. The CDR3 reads CASSHLTGGLDGNTIYF. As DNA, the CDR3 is TGTGCCAGCAGCCACTTGACAGGGGGGCTCGACGGAAACACCATATATTTT. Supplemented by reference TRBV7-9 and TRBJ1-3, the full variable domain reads DTGVSQNPRHKITKRGQNVTFRCDPISEHNRLYWYRQTLGQGPEFLTYFQNEAQLEKSRLLSDRFSAERPKGSFSTLEIQRTEQGDSAMYLCASSHLTGGLDGNTIYFGEGSWLTVV.

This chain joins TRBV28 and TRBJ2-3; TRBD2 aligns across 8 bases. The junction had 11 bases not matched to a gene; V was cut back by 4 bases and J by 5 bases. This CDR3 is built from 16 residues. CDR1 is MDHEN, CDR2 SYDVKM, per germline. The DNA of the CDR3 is TGTGCCAGCAGTTCCCCTCGCACGGGAGGGGTAGATACGCAGTATTTT. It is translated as CASSSPRTGGVDTQYF.

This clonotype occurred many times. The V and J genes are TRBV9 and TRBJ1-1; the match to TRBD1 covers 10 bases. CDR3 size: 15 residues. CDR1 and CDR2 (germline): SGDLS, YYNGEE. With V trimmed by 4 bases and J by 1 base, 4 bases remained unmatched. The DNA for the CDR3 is TGTGCCAGCAGCTCCGGGACAGGGGCGAACACTGAAGCTTTCTTT. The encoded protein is CASSSGTGANTEAFF.

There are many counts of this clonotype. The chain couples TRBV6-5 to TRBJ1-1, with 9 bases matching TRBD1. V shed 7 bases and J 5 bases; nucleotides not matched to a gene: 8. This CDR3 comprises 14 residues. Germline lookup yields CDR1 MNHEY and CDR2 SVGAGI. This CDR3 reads CASKQGARVTEAFF. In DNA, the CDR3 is TGTGCCAGCAAACAGGGGGCGCGGGTAACTGAAGCTTTCTTT.

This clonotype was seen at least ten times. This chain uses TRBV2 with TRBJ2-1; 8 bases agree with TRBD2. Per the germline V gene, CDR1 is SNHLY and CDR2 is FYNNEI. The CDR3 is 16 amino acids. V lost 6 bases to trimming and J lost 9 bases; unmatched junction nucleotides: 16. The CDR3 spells CASSPSPSGGSGEQFF. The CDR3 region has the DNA TGTGCCAGCAGCCCCAGCCCCTCGGGGGGGTCGGGTGAGCAGTTCTTC. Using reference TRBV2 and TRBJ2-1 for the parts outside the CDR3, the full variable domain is EPEVTQTPSHQVTQMGQEVILRCVPISNHLYFYWYRQILGQKVEFLVSFYNNEISEKSEIFDDQFSVERPDGSNFTLKIRSTKLEDSAMYFCASSPSPSGGSGEQFFGPGTRLTVL.

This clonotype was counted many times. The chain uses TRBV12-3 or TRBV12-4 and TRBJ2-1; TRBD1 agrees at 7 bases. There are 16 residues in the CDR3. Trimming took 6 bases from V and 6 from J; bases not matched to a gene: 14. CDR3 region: CASSPHRGRGINEQFF. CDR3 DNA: TGTGCCAGCAGCCCACACAGGGGTCGCGGAATCAATGAGCAGTTCTTC.

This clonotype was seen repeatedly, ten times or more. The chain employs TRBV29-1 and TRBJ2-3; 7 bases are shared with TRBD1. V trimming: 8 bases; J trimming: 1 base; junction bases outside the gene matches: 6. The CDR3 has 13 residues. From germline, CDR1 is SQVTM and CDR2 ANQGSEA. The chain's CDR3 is CSTYQGGTDTQYF. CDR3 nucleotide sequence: TGCAGCACTTACCAGGGGGGCACAGATACGCAGTATTTT.

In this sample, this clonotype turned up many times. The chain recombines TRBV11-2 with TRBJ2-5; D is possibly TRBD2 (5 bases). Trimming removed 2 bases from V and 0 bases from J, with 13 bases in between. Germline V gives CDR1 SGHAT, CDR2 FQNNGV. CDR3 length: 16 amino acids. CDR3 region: CASSLMVATYQETQYF. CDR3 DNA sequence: TGTGCCAGCAGCTTAATGGTAGCGACGTACCAAGAGACCCAGTACTTC.

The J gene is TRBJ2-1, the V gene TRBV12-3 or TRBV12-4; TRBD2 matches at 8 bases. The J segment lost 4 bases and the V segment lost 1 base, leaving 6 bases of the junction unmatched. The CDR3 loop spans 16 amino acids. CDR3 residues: CASSLGGGLPYNEQFF. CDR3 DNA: TGTGCCAGCAGTTTAGGCGGGGGGCTACCATACAATGAGCAGTTCTTC.